This T cell receptor beta chain appears in the sequencing data of a study of radiation and T cells in renal cell carcinoma. The CDR3 is 14 residues long. Germline V CDR1 and CDR2: LGHNA, YSLEER. Germline trimming cut 3 bases from V and 4 bases from J; bases unmatched to any gene: 0. Specified time point: baseline pretreatment blood. The sample's treatment: 15 Gy SBRT to primary tumor, nephrectomy 4 weeks later. Radiation-treated patients gave blood at baseline, week 2 and week 4. This renal cell carcinoma was of the clear cell type. The study, taken as a whole, reports: Without pretreatment biopsies, baseline tumor clonotype presence was undetermined. In blood, top tumor clones expanded by 2 weeks, shrinking by 4.

There are a few counts of this clone. What it binds is unknown. Libraries were prepared by immunoSEQ multiplex PCR; TCRdb keeps only in-frame clonotypes and omits some of them. The sample yields 100,000 to 150,000 clones, around 80% seen once. The source was blood, collected from a patient whose treatment included radiotherapy and nephrectomy. The V and J genes are TRBV4-3 and TRBJ1-4; 9 positions agree with TRBD1. The clonotype originates from a woman aged 60-70 years with renal cell carcinoma. The CDR3 protein is CASSQGQGNEKLFF. Here the CDR3 DNA reads TGCGCCAGCAGCCAGGGACAGGGTAATGAAAAACTGTTTTTT.